This TCR beta chain appears in the sequencing data of a study of PD-L1 blockade in urothelial cancer. Study-level information: Patients started atezolizumab in the mid-2010s, 1,200 mg intravenously every 3 weeks. Counts from blood samples showed a median of roughly 130,000 T cells.

Germline trimming cut 6 bases from V and 0 bases from J; bases unmatched to any gene: 8. In germline, CDR1 is LNHNV, CDR2 YYDKDF (reference sequence). The length of the CDR3 is 16 residues. Time point defined: pretreatment peripheral blood. Repertoires were generated with immunoSEQ multiplex PCR, while TCRdb's copy carries only in-frame clones and drops some. The sample includes around 100,000 clones, about 90% of them seen just once. This clonotype was sampled from a man in his fifties or sixties with urothelial cancer. The gene calls are TRBV15 and TRBJ1-3; 7 nucleotides match TRBD1. Material: PBMCs, obtained around atezolizumab (anti-PD-L1) treatment. The CDR3 region has the DNA TGTGCCACCAGTCCGACAGGGACGAGCTCTGGAAACACCATATATTTT. Protein product: CATSPTGTSSGNTIYF.